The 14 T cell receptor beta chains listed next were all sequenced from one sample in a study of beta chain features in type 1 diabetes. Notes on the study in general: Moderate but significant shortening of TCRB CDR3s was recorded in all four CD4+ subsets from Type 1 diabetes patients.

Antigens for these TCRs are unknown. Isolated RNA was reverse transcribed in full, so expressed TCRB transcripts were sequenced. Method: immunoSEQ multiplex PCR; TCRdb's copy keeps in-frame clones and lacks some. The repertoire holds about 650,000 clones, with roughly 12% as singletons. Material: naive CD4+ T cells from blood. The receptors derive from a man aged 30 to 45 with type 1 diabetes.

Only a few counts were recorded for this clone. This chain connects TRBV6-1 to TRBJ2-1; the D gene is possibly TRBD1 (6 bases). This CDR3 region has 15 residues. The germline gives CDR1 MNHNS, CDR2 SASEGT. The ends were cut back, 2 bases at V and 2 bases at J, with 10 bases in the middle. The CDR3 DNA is TGTGCCAGCAGTGAACCAGGGGAAGCCTACAATGAGCAGTTCTTC. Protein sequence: CASSEPGEAYNEQFF.

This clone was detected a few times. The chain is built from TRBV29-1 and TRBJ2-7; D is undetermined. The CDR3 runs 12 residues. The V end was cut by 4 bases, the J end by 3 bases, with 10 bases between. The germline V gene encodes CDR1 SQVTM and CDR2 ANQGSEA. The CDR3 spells CSVVSSNYEQYF. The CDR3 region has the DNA TGCAGCGTTGTGAGCAGTAACTACGAGCAGTACTTC.

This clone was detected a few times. The CDR3 region is CASSTLITYEQYF. CDR3 nucleotide sequence: TGCGCCAGCAGCACATTGATTACCTACGAGCAGTACTTC. The chain has TRBV5-1 and TRBJ2-7; D gene uncertain. The CDR3 length is 13 residues. Germline loops: CDR1 SGHRS, CDR2 YFSETQ. With 4 bases removed from V and 2 bases from J, the gap between germline ends came to 10 bases.

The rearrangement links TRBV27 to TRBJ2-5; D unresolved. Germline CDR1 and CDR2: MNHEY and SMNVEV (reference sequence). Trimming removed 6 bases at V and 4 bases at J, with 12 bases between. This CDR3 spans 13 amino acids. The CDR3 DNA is TGTGCCAGCAGCCTAGGGATGAGAGAGACCCAGTACTTC. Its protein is CASSLGMRETQYF.

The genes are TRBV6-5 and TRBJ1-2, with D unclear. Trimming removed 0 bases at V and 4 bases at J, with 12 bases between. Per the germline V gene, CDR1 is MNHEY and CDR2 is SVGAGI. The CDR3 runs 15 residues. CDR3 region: CASSYSRRDFYGYTF. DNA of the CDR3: TGTGCCAGCAGTTACTCGCGGAGGGATTTCTATGGCTACACCTTC.

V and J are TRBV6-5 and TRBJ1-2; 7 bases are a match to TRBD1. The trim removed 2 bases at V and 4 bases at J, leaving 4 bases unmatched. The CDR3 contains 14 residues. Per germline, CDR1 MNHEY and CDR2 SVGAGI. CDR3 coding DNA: TGTGCCAGCAGTTACGAGTGGGACAGCTATGGCTACACCTTC. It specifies CASSYEWDSYGYTF.

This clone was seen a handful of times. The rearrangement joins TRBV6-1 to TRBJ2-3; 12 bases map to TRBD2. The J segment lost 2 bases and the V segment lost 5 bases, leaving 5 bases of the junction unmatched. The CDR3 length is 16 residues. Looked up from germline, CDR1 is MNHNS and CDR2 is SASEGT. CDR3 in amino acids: CASSQGLAGYTDTQYF. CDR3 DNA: TGTGCCAGCAGTCAAGGACTAGCGGGGTACACAGATACGCAGTATTTT.

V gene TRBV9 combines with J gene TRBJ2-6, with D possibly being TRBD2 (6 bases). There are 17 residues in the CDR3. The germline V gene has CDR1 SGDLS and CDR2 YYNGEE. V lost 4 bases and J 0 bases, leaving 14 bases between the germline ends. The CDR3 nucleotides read TGTGCCAGCAGCTTGGAGGGCACTATCTCTGGGGCCAACGTCCTGACTTTC. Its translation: CASSLEGTISGANVLTF.

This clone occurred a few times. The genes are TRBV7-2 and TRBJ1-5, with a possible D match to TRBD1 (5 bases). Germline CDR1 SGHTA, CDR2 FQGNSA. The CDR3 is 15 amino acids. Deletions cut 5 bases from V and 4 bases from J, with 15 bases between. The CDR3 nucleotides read TGTGCCAGCAGCCGCTCTGGGGCCTCTAATCAGCCCCAGCATTTT. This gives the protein CASSRSGASNQPQHF.

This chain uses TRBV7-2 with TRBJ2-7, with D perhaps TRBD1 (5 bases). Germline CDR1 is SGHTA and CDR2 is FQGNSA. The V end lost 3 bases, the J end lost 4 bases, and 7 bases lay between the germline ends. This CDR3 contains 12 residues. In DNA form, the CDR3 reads TGTGCCAGCAGCTTCGCAGGGTACGAGCAGTACTTC. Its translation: CASSFAGYEQYF.

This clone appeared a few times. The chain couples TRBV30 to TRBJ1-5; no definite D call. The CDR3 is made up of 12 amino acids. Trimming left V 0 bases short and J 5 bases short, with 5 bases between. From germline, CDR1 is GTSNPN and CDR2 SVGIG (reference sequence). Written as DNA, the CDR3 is TGTGCCTGGAGTGTACGAGATCAGCCCCAGCATTTT. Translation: CAWSVRDQPQHF.

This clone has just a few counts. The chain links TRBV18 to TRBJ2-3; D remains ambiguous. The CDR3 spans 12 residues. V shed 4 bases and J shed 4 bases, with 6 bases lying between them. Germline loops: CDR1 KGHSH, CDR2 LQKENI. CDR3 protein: CASSRSSDTQYF. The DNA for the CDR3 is TGTGCCAGCTCACGGTCATCAGATACGCAGTATTTT.

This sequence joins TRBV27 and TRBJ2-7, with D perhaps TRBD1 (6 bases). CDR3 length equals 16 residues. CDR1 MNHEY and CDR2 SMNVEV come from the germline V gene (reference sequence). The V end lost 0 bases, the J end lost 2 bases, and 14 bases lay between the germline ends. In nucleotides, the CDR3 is TGTGCCAGCAGTTTATCGCGGCAGGGGATCCCCTACGAGCAGTACTTC. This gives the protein CASSLSRQGIPYEQYF.

CDR3 sequence: CASSWGFSGANVLTF. In DNA, the CDR3 is TGTGCCAGCAGCTGGGGATTTTCTGGGGCCAACGTCCTGACTTTC. The chain carries TRBV7-2 and TRBJ2-6; no firm D call. The V gene's germline CDR1 is SGHTA and CDR2 FQGNSA. The germline V and J ends were trimmed by 4 bases and 1 base, with 8 bases remaining between them. This CDR3 comprises 15 residues.